Included here is one T cell receptor (beta chain) sequence, with context. Its matching antigen is unknown. The data are from a study of cytomegalovirus exposure and HLA in healthy donors. General study results and limits: Cytomegalovirus association was listed for under 200 TCR beta chains. When a later analysis compared HLA-associated TCR beta chains with equally common others, the HLA-associated chains turned out to be more clonally expanded and to have lower generation probabilities.

Germline V lookup: CDR1 SGHVS, CDR2 FQNEAQ. This CDR3 spans 15 amino acids. V was shortened by 2 bases and J by 7 bases, with 15 bases between the two germline ends. PCR amplification relied on 60 Vbeta primers (plus 13 Jbeta primers). In the authors' workflow: As a later analysis found, there were 80 million to 90 million unique TCR beta chains, of which roughly 11 million were shared. The repertoire was sequenced with immunoSEQ multiplex PCR; TCRdb's copy has only in-frame clones and lacks some. V and J calls and clone size are those listed in that table; D and trimming were worked out from the DNA. The sample shows more than 95,000 clones, around 77% of them seen only once.

The V gene is TRBV7-8, the J gene TRBJ1-3, with a possible D match to TRBD1 (5 bases). This receptor was taken from a middle-aged man in good health and CMV-seropositive. The material sequenced was PBMCs. DNA of the CDR3: TGTGCCAGCAGCTTATTTGGGGGGTGGAGGAACACCATATATTTT. Translation: CASSLFGGWRNTIYF.